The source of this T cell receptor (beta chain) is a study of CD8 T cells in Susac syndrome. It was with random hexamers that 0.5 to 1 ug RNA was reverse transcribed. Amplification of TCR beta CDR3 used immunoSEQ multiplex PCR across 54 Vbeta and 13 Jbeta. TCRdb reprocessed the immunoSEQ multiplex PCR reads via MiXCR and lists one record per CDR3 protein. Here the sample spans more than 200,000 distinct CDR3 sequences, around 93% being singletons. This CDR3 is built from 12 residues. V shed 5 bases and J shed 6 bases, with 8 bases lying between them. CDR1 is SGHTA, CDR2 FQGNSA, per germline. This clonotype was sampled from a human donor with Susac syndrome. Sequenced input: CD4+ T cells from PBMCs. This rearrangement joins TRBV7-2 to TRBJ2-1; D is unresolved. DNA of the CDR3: TGTGCCAGCAGCCTATTAATCAATGAGCAGTTCTTC. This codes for CASSLLINEQFF.